The 17 T cell receptor beta chains below come from one sample, sequenced in a study of T cells in tuberculosis. Profiling relied on immunoSEQ multiplex PCR, and the TCRdb table lists in-frame clones only, not all of them. Of some 31,000 clones listed, about 92% are singletons. The material sequenced was PBMCs. Receptor source: a donor aged 10-30 years with latent tuberculosis or without tuberculosis infection.

The chain uses TRBV4-1 and TRBJ2-1, with 10 bases identical to TRBD2. Germline V gene sequence: CDR1 MGHRA, CDR2 YSYEKL. With V trimmed by 0 bases and J by 8 bases, 7 bases remained unmatched. The CDR3 spans 16 residues. The CDR3 here is CASSQEASGSIYEQFF. DNA of the CDR3: TGCGCCAGCAGCCAAGAAGCTAGCGGGAGTATATATGAGCAGTTCTTC.

This clone has just one count. The chain employs TRBV27 and TRBJ2-3; a possible D gene is TRBD1 (6 bases). The CDR3 is 14 amino acids. Per germline, CDR1 MNHEY and CDR2 SMNVEV (reference sequence). The V end was cut by 5 bases, the J end by 6 bases, with 15 bases between. The CDR3 bases are TGTGCCAGCAGTCCCCGGACAGAGAAGGATACGCAGTATTTT. Translation: CASSPRTEKDTQYF.

The V and J genes are TRBV7-8 and TRBJ2-6, with a tentative D call TRBD2 (6 bases). In germline, CDR1 is SGHVS, CDR2 FQNEAQ. The ends were cut back, 5 bases at V and 2 bases at J, with 16 bases in the middle. The CDR3 has 17 residues. The CDR3 region has the DNA TGTGCCAGCAGCCAAAGTAACTGGGAGGCTGGGGCCAACGTCCTGACTTTC. Translation: CASSQSNWEAGANVLTF.

This clone was recorded once. The gene calls are TRBV29-1 and TRBJ1-2, with TRBD1 identical over 9 bases. Unmatched junction bases numbered 8, after V lost 6 bases and J lost 6 bases. This CDR3 contains 13 residues. CDR1 and CDR2 (germline): SQVTM, ANQGSEA. CDR3 protein: CSVDRGGFDGYTF. The CDR3 DNA sequence: TGCAGCGTGGACAGGGGAGGATTTGATGGCTACACCTTC.

V is TRBV6-5 and J is TRBJ2-2; possibly TRBD2 for D (7 bases). V was trimmed by 7 bases and J by 6 bases, leaving 18 bases between them. CDR3 length: 15 residues. CDR1 and CDR2 (germline): MNHEY, SVGAGI. In DNA, the CDR3 is TGTGCCAGCAAGCGCGGGGGCAGGTCGGCCGGGGAGCTGTTTTTT. Encoded protein: CASKRGGRSAGELFF.

This chain links TRBV28 with TRBJ1-4; D unresolved. The CDR3 spans 13 residues. Germline CDR1 reads MDHEN; CDR2 reads SYDVKM. The V end was cut by 10 bases, the J end by 3 bases, with 12 bases between. This chain's CDR3 is CAIRVRANEKLFF. The CDR3 DNA reads TGTGCCATCCGGGTCAGAGCTAATGAAAAACTGTTTTTT. The whole variable domain, filled in from reference TRBV28 and TRBJ1-4, reads DVKVTQSSRYLVKRTGEKVFLECVQDMDHENMFWYRQDPGLGLRLIYFSYDVKMKEKGDIPEGYSVSREKKERFSLILESASTNQTSMYLCAIRVRANEKLFFGSGTQLSVL.

V gene TRBV4-3 combines with J gene TRBJ2-7, with 7 bases that match TRBD1. Germline V CDR1 and CDR2: LGHNA, YSLEER. This CDR3 comprises 15 residues. J lost 4 bases, V lost 0 bases, and 6 bases had no gene match. Written as DNA, the CDR3 is TGCGCCAGCAGCCAAGATTCCGGGACAGAGTACGAGCAGTACTTC. Protein sequence: CASSQDSGTEYEQYF.

V gene TRBV5-1 combines with J gene TRBJ2-5, with 13 bases aligning to TRBD2. This CDR3 region has 15 residues. Trimming took 4 bases from V and 5 from J; bases not matched to a gene: 5. The germline V gene has CDR1 SGHRS and CDR2 YFSETQ. Written as DNA, the CDR3 is TGCGCCAGCAGCCGGACGACTAGCGGGGGGGAGACCCAGTACTTC. This gives the protein CASSRTTSGGETQYF. Together with reference TRBV5-1 and TRBJ2-5, the CDR3 gives the full variable domain: KAGVTQTPRYLIKTRGQQVTLSCSPISGHRSVSWYQQTPGQGLQFLFEYFSETQRNKGNFPGRFSGRQFSNSRSEMNVSTLELGDSALYLCASSRTTSGGETQYFGPGTRLLVL.

This rearrangement joins TRBV5-1 to TRBJ1-1, with D hard to call. The germline CDR1 and CDR2 sequences are SGHRS and YFSETQ. This CDR3 comprises 13 residues. Trimming left V 0 bases short and J 7 bases short, with 10 bases between. In DNA, the CDR3 is TGCGCCAGCAGCTTGGCACTGGTTGGTGAAGCTTTCTTT. It translates to CASSLALVGEAFF.

V is TRBV5-1 and J is TRBJ1-2; D is undetermined. Looked up from germline, CDR1 is SGHRS and CDR2 is YFSETQ. The V and J ends lost 4 bases and 4 bases respectively, with 20 bases between them. The CDR3 has 16 amino acids. The CDR3 loop reads CASSPGLQFLSYGYTF. The CDR3 DNA reads as TGCGCCAGCAGCCCTGGACTCCAATTCCTCTCCTATGGCTACACCTTC.

This clone was detected once. The chain recombines TRBV4-3 with TRBJ1-5; TRBD1 matches at 9 bases. Germline loops: CDR1 LGHNA, CDR2 YSLEER. The V and J ends lost 4 bases and 3 bases, in that order; junction bases with no gene match: 10. The CDR3 spans 17 residues. The CDR3 sequence: CASSLPHRGRNNQPQHF. For the CDR3, the DNA is TGCGCCAGCAGCCTACCTCACAGGGGGCGAAACAATCAGCCCCAGCATTTT.

This sequence joins TRBV7-2 and TRBJ1-5; no clear D. This CDR3 has 15 residues. Germline CDR1 and CDR2: SGHTA and FQGNSA. The V end lost 5 bases, the J end lost 5 bases, and 16 bases lay between the germline ends. The CDR3 DNA sequence: TGTGCCAGCAGCCAATGGACTGCTGCTGATCAGCCCCAGCATTTT. This translates into CASSQWTAADQPQHF.

The chain joins TRBV5-1 to TRBJ2-1, with 10 bases that match TRBD1. The V segment lost 5 bases and the J segment 1 base; nucleotides outside the gene matches: 3. The CDR3 is 15 residues long. Germline CDR1 reads SGHRS; CDR2 reads YFSETQ. CDR3 DNA: TGCGCCAGCAGAGGGACAGGGGAGTCCTACAATGAGCAGTTCTTC. It encodes CASRGTGESYNEQFF. The whole variable domain, filled in from reference TRBV5-1 and TRBJ2-1, reads KAGVTQTPRYLIKTRGQQVTLSCSPISGHRSVSWYQQTPGQGLQFLFEYFSETQRNKGNFPGRFSGRQFSNSRSEMNVSTLELGDSALYLCASRGTGESYNEQFFGPGTRLTVL.

The rearrangement joins TRBV19 to TRBJ2-1, with 9 bases lining up with TRBD2. Unmatched junction bases numbered 4, after V lost 7 bases and J lost 6 bases. The CDR3 runs to 13 residues. Germline V lookup: CDR1 LNHDA, CDR2 SQIVND (reference sequence). CDR3 protein: CASIKTSGNEQFF. In DNA form, the CDR3 reads TGTGCCAGTATCAAGACTAGCGGCAATGAGCAGTTCTTC.

This clone occurred a few times. This chain joins TRBV12-2 and TRBJ2-4; TRBD2, the table's D call, was not compared with the DNA. TRBV12-2 is a known pseudogene. The CDR3 runs 16 residues. CDR3 DNA: TGTGCAAGTCGCTTAGCGTTTCGTACTAGCGATACCATTCAGTACTTC. Translated: CASRLAFRTSDTIQYF.

The gene calls are TRBV28 and TRBJ2-4; D is perhaps TRBD1 (5 bases). In germline, CDR1 is MDHEN, CDR2 SYDVKM. There are 14 residues in the CDR3. Trimming removed 6 bases at V and 1 base at J, with 10 bases between. This chain's CDR3 is CASSPTVAKNIQYF. The CDR3 DNA reads TGTGCCAGCAGCCCGACAGTGGCCAAAAACATTCAGTACTTC. The complete variable domain, with remaining parts taken from reference TRBV28 and TRBJ2-4, reads DVKVTQSSRYLVKRTGEKVFLECVQDMDHENMFWYRQDPGLGLRLIYFSYDVKMKEKGDIPEGYSVSREKKERFSLILESASTNQTSMYLCASSPTVAKNIQYFGAGTRLSVL.

The V and J genes are TRBV2 and TRBJ2-6; 9 bases match TRBD1. Germline CDR1 reads SNHLY; CDR2 reads FYNNEI. J gave up 0 bases and V 8 bases, and 14 bases lay outside the gene matches. The CDR3 is 19 amino acids. CDR3 coding DNA: TGTGCCAGCTGTCGAGGGGGGACAGGGTTTTCCTCTGGGGCCAACGTCCTGACTTTC. This codes for CASCRGGTGFSSGANVLTF.